The following is a T cell receptor (beta chain) sequence with its context. The antigen is unknown. They isolated at least 6 million PBMCs from each sample. CDR3 length: 17 residues. Germline-derived CDR1 and CDR2 are SGDLS and YYNGEE. Trimming took 0 bases from V and 5 from J, leaving 20 bases between them. The data were obtained in a study of blood T cells in healthy people across ages. General study points: In long-lived donors, naive CD4+ cell counts and diversity exceeded those of aged donors. A roughly linear age-dependent decrease characterized TCR beta diversity per million T cells.

A second PCR, run for roughly 7 to 11 cycles, used a sample-barcoded 5' primer plus a J-beta primer mix. Template switching added a 12-random-nucleotide identifier to every cDNA molecule. TCRdb reanalysed the 5' RACE reads using MiXCR and keeps one entry per CDR3 protein. The table lists 1.8 million or so distinct CDR3 sequences, around 40% of them singletons. This sequence was found in a human donor in good health. This chain joins TRBV9 and TRBJ2-5; maybe TRBD2 (7 bases). Material: blood. CDR3: CASSVGFGGRSGETQYF. The CDR3 DNA sequence: TGTGCCAGCAGCGTAGGGTTCGGGGGGCGCTCCGGTGAGACCCAGTACTTC.